This T cell receptor (beta chain) was recorded in a study of cytomegalovirus exposure and HLA in healthy donors. General observations from the study: CMV serostatus was the sole immune exposure information available. The likely explanation for a cluster of highly shared sequence variants was sequencing artifact. There were 150 to 200 TCR beta chains listed as cytomegalovirus-associated.

Healthy bone marrow donors made up the donors. As to this clone: The antigen is undetermined.

Trimming shortened V by 2 bases and J by 1 base, and 11 bases separated the two germline ends. The CDR3 runs to 15 residues. Germline CDR1 reads MNHEY; CDR2 reads SVGAGI. The PCR had 60 Vbeta and 13 Jbeta primers. Assay: immunoSEQ multiplex PCR; the TCRdb copy retains only in-frame clones and omits some. Of about 180,000 clones in the sample, approximately 70% were seen once. The chain has TRBV6-5 and TRBJ2-5; D might be TRBD1 (6 bases). The clonotype was recovered from a human donor in good health. The specimen sequenced was PBMCs. The CDR3 sequence is CASSYTTGLQETQYF. CDR3 nucleotide sequence: TGTGCCAGCAGTTACACAACAGGGCTCCAAGAGACCCAGTACTTC.